A single sample is the source of the 26 T cell receptor beta chains below, sequenced in a study of tumor and adjacent non-tumor tissue in lung cancer. TCRbeta libraries were built with three rounds of nested PCR, modified from ARM-PCR. TCRdb redid the calling of the multiplex PCR reads with MiXCR, one entry per CDR3 protein. The repertoire includes 200,000 to 250,000 distinct CDR3 sequences, 60% to 75% of them detected once, and approximately 25% sits in the top ten. This sample's RNA came from whole unsorted tissue. Material for sequencing was lung tumor tissue. These receptors were obtained from a man between 60 and 75 years old with non-small cell lung cancer.

In the case of this clonotype: A much larger clone lies a single base off, so this may be a read error. The gene calls are TRBV12-3 or TRBV12-4 and TRBJ2-7; D not resolved. There are 10 residues in the CDR3. The CDR3 loop is CASSFDERYF. DNA for the CDR3: TGTGCCAGCAGTTTCGACGAGCGGTACTTC.

Of note for this clonotype: One base away lies a much larger clone, so this may be a sequencing read error. The chain combines TRBV6-1 with TRBJ2-5; possible D gene TRBD2, 5 bases. V lost 1 base to trimming and J lost 2 bases, with 8 bases between them. The CDR3 contains 14 residues. Germline V gives CDR1 MNHNS, CDR2 SASEGT. DNA of the CDR3: TGTGCCAGCAGTGAAGGAGCGGTGCAAGAGACCCAGTACTTC. Translating gives CASSEGAVQETQYF.

This clonotype was counted only a few times. This chain links TRBV20-1 with TRBJ2-7, with TRBD1 as a possible D gene (6 bases). V was shortened by 3 bases and J by 0 bases, with 15 bases between the two germline ends. Germline CDR1 reads DFQATT; CDR2 reads SNEGSKA (reference sequence). The CDR3 runs 15 residues. CDR3 coding DNA: TGCAGTGCTAGGGATGGGGGCTCGAGCTCCTACGAGCAGTACTTC. This encodes CSARDGGSSSYEQYF.

The V gene is TRBV11-2, the J gene TRBJ2-7; D is unresolved. The CDR3 has 17 residues. CDR1 SGHAT and CDR2 FQNNGV come from the germline V gene. Deletions cut 9 bases from V and 2 bases from J, with 26 bases between. This CDR3 reads CASGLDQSNSYPYEQYF. The CDR3, as DNA: TGTGCCAGTGGCTTAGATCAATCCAATTCGTACCCCTACGAGCAGTACTTC.

This clonotype has just a few counts. The chain has TRBV11-2 and TRBJ2-7; no firm D call. V was trimmed by 0 bases and J by 7 bases, leaving 10 bases between them. The germline V gene encodes CDR1 SGHAT and CDR2 FQNNGV. The CDR3 has 13 amino acids. The DNA of the CDR3 is TGTGCCAGCAGCTTAGATCCTATACCAGAGCAGTACTTC. Encoded protein: CASSLDPIPEQYF.

The rearrangement joins TRBV6-1 to TRBJ1-1; TRBD1 might be the D (6 bases). CDR3 length: 14 amino acids. Trimming pared 8 bases from V and 3 bases from J, leaving 16 bases between. Germline CDR1 reads MNHNS; CDR2 reads SASEGT. CDR3 coding DNA: TGTGCCAGCGTTACAGGGCGCGGGTACACTGAAGCTTTCTTT. Its protein product is CASVTGRGYTEAFF.

Note on this clonotype: At one end the junction does not follow the germline gene, possibly because of a read error. The V call is TRBV4-2, the J call TRBJ2-2; tentatively, D is TRBD2 (5 bases). This CDR3 comprises 18 residues. Germline CDR1 LGHNA, CDR2 YNFKEQ. The CDR3 spells CVSSSEAGTSRDTGELFF. CDR3 coding DNA: TGTGTCAGCAGTTCGGAGGCTGGAACAAGTAGGGACACCGGGGAGCTGTTTTTT.

With respect to this clonotype: This CDR3 fails to terminate in the conserved phenylalanine or tryptophan, so it likely reflects a read error. The DNA is left out, because the CDR3 cannot be placed on it with certainty; the CDR3 is given as TCRdb lists it. The V gene is TRBV11-2, the J gene TRBJ2-3; the table's D call of TRBD2 was not tested on the DNA. CDR1 is SGHAT, CDR2 FQNNGV, per germline. Counting both end residues, the CDR3 totals 16 amino acids. CDR3 sequence reads: CASSHLPGLAGDTLYY.

To note about this clonotype: The junction departs from germline at one end; a sequencing error may be responsible. The rearrangement joins TRBV11-2 to TRBJ1-2; 10 nucleotides match TRBD1. The CDR3 has 15 residues. The germline CDR1 and CDR2 sequences are SGHAT and FQNNGV. The CDR3 here is CARRKVRTGGYGYTF. For the CDR3, the DNA is TGTGCCCGCAGAAAGGTTCGGACAGGGGGCTATGGCTACACCTTC.

With regard to this clonotype: A read error may explain this, as a much larger clone is one base away. V gene TRBV5-4 combines with J gene TRBJ2-7; a weak D match, TRBD2 (6 bases). The germline V gene has CDR1 SGHNT and CDR2 YYREEE (reference sequence). Trimming removed 2 bases at V and 2 bases at J, with 8 bases between. The CDR3 loop spans 13 amino acids. The CDR3 DNA sequence: TGTGCCAGCAGCTTAGGAGGGCCCTACGAGCAGTACGTC. It specifies CASSLGGPYEQYV.

Note on this clonotype: Lacking the conserved final phenylalanine or tryptophan, this CDR3 likely reflects a read error. The gene calls are TRBV6-1 and TRBJ1-1; no reliable D call. CDR1 and CDR2 from the germline V gene are MNHNS and SASEGT. The CDR3 spans 14 residues. Trimming took 2 bases from V and 4 from J, leaving 11 bases between them. CDR3 sequence: CASSEIGSSTEAFC. The CDR3, as DNA: TGTGCCAGCAGTGAAATAGGGTCCAGCACTGAAGCTTTCTGT.

Concerning this clonotype: An end of the junction does not agree with germline; a read error may underlie this. J is TRBJ2-7 and V is TRBV20-1, with a possible D match to TRBD1 (5 bases). The CDR3 length is 12 residues. CDR1 and CDR2 from the germline V gene are DFQATT and SNEGSKA (reference sequence). This chain's CDR3 is CGANLDKGWQYF. CDR3 sequence (DNA): TGCGGTGCTAACCTGGACAAAGGTTGGCAGTACTTC.

This clonotype was counted ten times or more. This chain joins TRBV6-2 or TRBV6-3 and TRBJ2-1; D ambiguous. Trimming pared 6 bases from V and 9 bases from J, leaving 18 bases between. CDR3 size: 14 residues. The V gene's germline CDR1 is MNHEY and CDR2 SVGEGT. DNA for the CDR3: TGTGCCAGCAGCTCAGCACAAACGAACGGTGAGCAGTTCTTC. It is translated as CASSSAQTNGEQFF.

This rearrangement joins TRBV11-2 to TRBJ1-1; D is uncertain. The germline CDR1 and CDR2 sequences are SGHAT and FQNNGV. V lost 4 bases and J lost 7, with 16 bases in between. The CDR3 runs to 14 residues. The CDR3 reads CASSSPGLQSEAFF. In DNA, the CDR3 is TGTGCCAGCAGCTCCCCAGGATTGCAGAGTGAAGCTTTCTTT.

Only one count was recorded for this clonotype. The CDR3 region has the DNA TGTGCCAGCAGCTTAGTTGTACACCCTAGGGAGCAGTTCTTC. Protein product: CASSLVVHPREQFF. The V and J genes are TRBV11-3 and TRBJ2-1, with D uncertain. V shed 1 base and J shed 10 bases, with 14 bases lying between them. This CDR3 has 14 amino acids. The germline CDR1 and CDR2 sequences are SGHNT and YENEEA.

A remark on this clonotype: As the CDR3 is not closed by the conserved phenylalanine or tryptophan, this likely results from a read error. CDR3 protein: CASSLDHGARRGETQYL. CDR3 nucleotides: TGTGCCAGCAGCTTAGATCATGGCGCGAGGAGGGGAGAGACCCAGTACCTT. The genes are TRBV11-3 and TRBJ2-5; tentative D call: TRBD2 (6 bases). The CDR3 runs 17 residues. Germline V gene data show CDR1 as SGHNT and CDR2 as YENEEA. Between the trimmed V and J ends, which lost 0 bases and 4 bases, there was a span of 18 bases.

As concerns this clonotype: Compared with germline, one end of the junction differs, possibly owing to a read error. The CDR3 sequence is CSVRTGGGGQPQHF. Here the CDR3 DNA reads TGTAGCGTTAGGACTGGTGGGGGAGGTCAGCCCCAGCATTTT. The genes are TRBV29-1 and TRBJ1-5; TRBD1 might be the D (5 bases). The CDR3 covers 14 residues. Germline loops: CDR1 SQVTM, CDR2 ANQGSEA.

This clonotype has a handful of counts. The rearrangement uses TRBV29-1 and TRBJ1-2; D is possibly TRBD1 (6 bases). The V gene lost 4 bases and the J gene lost 7 bases, with 16 bases spanning the gap. The germline gives CDR1 SQVTM, CDR2 ANQGSEA. The CDR3 runs 13 residues. The CDR3 spells CSVGYRDLSGYTF. The CDR3 region has the DNA TGCAGCGTTGGGTACAGGGATTTATCTGGCTACACCTTC.

This chain joins TRBV29-1 and TRBJ1-1; D is possibly TRBD1 (5 bases). The germline V gene has CDR1 SQVTM and CDR2 ANQGSEA. V was trimmed by 6 bases and J by 9 bases, leaving 20 bases between them. CDR3 size: 13 residues. The CDR3 protein is CSVVTRGRTKAFF. The CDR3 DNA reads TGCAGCGTAGTGACAAGGGGAAGGACTAAAGCTTTCTTT.

V usage is TRBV20-1 and J usage is TRBJ2-7, with 8 bases matching TRBD2. V dropped 5 bases and J dropped 3; count of bases not matched to a gene: 6. CDR3 length equals 13 residues. Germline V gene data show CDR1 as DFQATT and CDR2 as SNEGSKA (reference sequence). The CDR3 loop reads CSAAITSGYEQYF. The CDR3 DNA reads TGCAGTGCTGCTATAACTAGCGGCTACGAGCAGTACTTC.

This clonotype appeared many times. The chain links TRBV29-1 to TRBJ2-1, with unresolved D. V lost 4 bases to trimming and J lost 9 bases, with 16 bases between them. The V gene's germline CDR1 is SQVTM and CDR2 ANQGSEA. The CDR3 is 13 residues long. The CDR3 protein is CSVVVEPRIEQFF. CDR3 bases: TGCAGCGTTGTAGTTGAACCGAGGATTGAGCAGTTCTTC.

This clonotype was counted once. The missing conserved phenylalanine or tryptophan at the end of this CDR3 makes a read error likely. This chain links TRBV4-2 with TRBJ1-1, with 8 nucleotides matching TRBD1. The CDR3 contains 15 residues. Germline loops: CDR1 LGHNA, CDR2 YNFKEQ. The CDR3 spells CASNQTPDRDTEAFL. CDR3 DNA sequence: TGTGCCAGCAACCAAACACCGGACAGGGACACTGAAGCTTTCCTT.

CDR3 DNA sequence: TGCAGTGTTAGTATCGGGAACAAAGAGACCCAGTACTTC. Residues: CSVSIGNKETQYF. The rearrangement uses TRBV20-1 and TRBJ2-5; possibly TRBD2 for D (5 bases). CDR1 is DFQATT and CDR2 is SNEGSKA in the germline V gene (reference sequence). The CDR3 runs 13 residues. Trimming took 7 bases from V and 3 from J, leaving 15 bases between them.

Note on this clonotype: At one boundary the junction diverges from the germline segment, which might be a read error. The V call is TRBV11-3, the J call TRBJ2-3, with D maybe TRBD1 (5 bases). The CDR3 length is 15 residues. Germline CDR1 reads SGHNT; CDR2 reads YENEEA. This CDR3 reads CARSLMLGQPDTHYF. The CDR3 nucleotides are TGTGCCAGAAGCTTAATGTTGGGGCAGCCAGATACGCATTATTTT.

The V call is TRBV12-3 or TRBV12-4, the J call TRBJ2-4; TRBD2 agrees at 8 bases. After removal of 3 bases from V and 1 base from J, the junction contained 8 bases not matched to a gene. The CDR3 runs 17 residues. Here the CDR3 DNA reads TGTGCCAGCAGTTTTTTAGCGGGAAGGATGGCCAAAAACATTCAGTACTTC. This gives the protein CASSFLAGRMAKNIQYF.

This clonotype has only one observation. One end of the junction does not line up with germline, which may come from a read error. The J gene is TRBJ1-2, the V gene TRBV4-2; D is ambiguous. The V gene's germline CDR1 is LGHNA and CDR2 YNFKEQ. The CDR3 runs 16 residues. This CDR3 reads CASSQGVGSAAWDYTF. The CDR3 nucleotides read TGTGCCAGTAGCCAAGGTGTAGGATCGGCCGCGTGGGACTACACCTTC.